A selection of T cell receptor beta chains follows, all from one sample in a study of PD-L1 blockade in urothelial cancer. Libraries were prepared by immunoSEQ multiplex PCR; TCRdb keeps only in-frame clonotypes and omits some of them. The table shows around 100,000 clones, with around 86% occurring only once. This sample comprised PBMCs, obtained around atezolizumab (anti-PD-L1) treatment. The origin of the receptors is a man between 60 and 75 years old with urothelial cancer. CDR3s include the opening cysteine and the closing phenylalanine or tryptophan. The order of the fields is CDR3 DNA, CDR3 protein, clone size, V gene, J gene, D gene. A D gene is named only where the DNA matches it firmly. Clone size appears in some rows only: once, few, many, or a class for an expanded clone.

TGCGCCAGCAGTGACCCAGACAGGGTCGGGTCAGATACGCAGTATTTT	CASSDPDRVGSDTQYF	NA	TRBV10-1	TRBJ2-3	TRBD1
TGTGCCAGCAGTGAATGGAGGGGGCCCTACGAGCAGTACTTC	CASSEWRGPYEQYF	NA	TRBV2	TRBJ2-7	NA
TGCGCCAGCAGAGGCAGGGACACAGATACGCAGTATTTT	CASRGRDTDTQYF	NA	TRBV5-1	TRBJ2-3	NA
TGTGCCAGCAGACACGGACAGCTTGGAGAAAAACTGTTTTTT	CASRHGQLGEKLFF	NA	TRBV5-6	TRBJ1-4	NA
TGTGCCAGCAGCCCAACTGCCTTACCTAACTATGGCTACACCTTC	CASSPTALPNYGYTF	NA	TRBV7-2	TRBJ1-2	NA
TGTGCCAGCAGCCCCCCCGGCGGGAGGGCAGATACGCAGTATTTT	CASSPPGGRADTQYF	NA	TRBV7-9	TRBJ2-3	TRBD2
TGCGCCAGCAGCTTGGCCGGAGACAGGGGGCAGCCCCAGCATTTT	CASSLAGDRGQPQHF	NA	TRBV5-1	TRBJ1-5	TRBD1
TGTGCCAGCAGCCATCAAGAGACCCAGTACTTC	CASSHQETQYF	few	TRBV7-9	TRBJ2-5	NA
TGTGCCAGCAGCCAATTGGACAGGTTAATTAACTATGGCTACACCTTC	CASSQLDRLINYGYTF	NA	TRBV2	TRBJ1-2	TRBD1
TGTGCCAGCAGTTACTTGCTAGCCGGGGGCTATGGCTACACCTTC	CASSYLLAGGYGYTF	NA	TRBV6-5	TRBJ1-2	NA
TGTGCCAGCAGCCAGTTTCTGCTAGCGGGCCCGATAGCCAAAAACATTCAGTACTTC	CASSQFLLAGPIAKNIQYF	NA	TRBV4-2	TRBJ2-4	TRBD2
TGCGCCAGCAGCCAGGGACTAGCGGGAGGCGAGCAGTACTTC	CASSQGLAGGEQYF	NA	TRBV4-1	TRBJ2-7	TRBD2
TGTGCCAGTAGGGTAGCGGGAGGAGGAGAGACCCAGTACTTC	CASRVAGGGETQYF	NA	TRBV19	TRBJ2-5	TRBD2
TGTGCCAGCAGTCAGAGAGGGTCCGGTGAAGCTTTCTTT	CASSQRGSGEAFF	once	TRBV9	TRBJ1-1	NA
TGTGCCAGCAGTGAGACATGGTTTAGCGGGGAGCTGTTTTTT	CASSETWFSGELFF	few	TRBV6-1	TRBJ2-2	NA
TGTGCCAGCAGCAGTTCTAGCGTCAATGAGCAGTTCTTC	CASSSSSVNEQFF	NA	TRBV7-7	TRBJ2-1	NA
TGTGCCAGCAGCTCAATAGCAACTAATGAAAAACTGTTTTTT	CASSSIATNEKLFF	NA	TRBV7-2	TRBJ1-4	NA
TGTGCCAGCAGCTGGGGGGGATCTGGAAACACCATATATTTT	CASSWGGSGNTIYF	NA	TRBV7-2	TRBJ1-3	NA
TGTGCCAGTACTCCTTCCACGGGGAGGGATTACTATGGCTACACCTTC	CASTPSTGRDYYGYTF	NA	TRBV28	TRBJ1-2	NA
TGTGCCAGCAGATCGACAGTCAACACTGAAGCTTTCTTT	CASRSTVNTEAFF	NA	TRBV7-3	TRBJ1-1	NA
TGTGCCAGCACTCAGGGGCATGGCTACACCTTC	CASTQGHGYTF	NA	TRBV2	TRBJ1-2	NA
TGTGCCAGCAGCTTAGGAGGGGCACAAGAGACCCAGTACTTC	CASSLGGAQETQYF	NA	TRBV7-3	TRBJ2-5	NA
TGTGCCAGCAGCTTAGCGCAAGCGAATGAAGCTTTCTTT	CASSLAQANEAFF	NA	TRBV7-2	TRBJ1-1	NA
TGTGCCAGCAGAGAGGGACAGGGAAGGAATGAGCAGTTCTTC	CASREGQGRNEQFF	NA	TRBV7-9	TRBJ2-1	TRBD1
TGCGCCAGCAGCCAAGAGACGTCCGGGGGATTGTACAATGAGCAGTTCTTC	CASSQETSGGLYNEQFF	NA	TRBV4-1	TRBJ2-1	NA
TGCAGCGCCAGGGAAGGGACAGGGGGCACAGATACGCAGTATTTT	CSAREGTGGTDTQYF	NA	TRBV29-1	TRBJ2-3	TRBD1
TGTGCCAGCAGCTTAGATGTAGGGGGCAATGAGCAGTTCTTC	CASSLDVGGNEQFF	NA	TRBV11-2	TRBJ2-1	NA
TGTGCCAGCAGCCAAGTGGCAGGGGCTAATGAAAAACTGTTTTTT	CASSQVAGANEKLFF	NA	TRBV14	TRBJ1-4	NA
TGTGCCAGCAGTTCCCGGACTAGCGGCCGCGATACGCAGTATTTT	CASSSRTSGRDTQYF	once	TRBV6-1	TRBJ2-3	TRBD2
TGCAGTGCTCAGAGATACACAGGGGACACCTTC	CSAQRYTGDTF	NA	TRBV20-1	TRBJ1-2	TRBD1
TGCGCCAGCAGCTTGCCCTCAGGGACTGGGGTGGAGACCCAGTACTTC	CASSLPSGTGVETQYF	NA	TRBV5-1	TRBJ2-5	NA
TGTGCCAGCAGCGTGATGGCGGAGTATGGCTACACCTTC	CASSVMAEYGYTF	NA	TRBV9	TRBJ1-2	NA
TGTGCCAGCACCTTACTACTGAACACTGAAGCTTTCTTT	CASTLLLNTEAFF	NA	TRBV9	TRBJ1-1	NA
TGTGCCAGTACCGAGGACAGGGTGGATCAGCCCCAGCATTTT	CASTEDRVDQPQHF	NA	TRBV19	TRBJ1-5	TRBD1
TGTGCCAGCAGCTTAGGACAGGGGCACAATGAGCAGTTCTTC	CASSLGQGHNEQFF	NA	TRBV7-2	TRBJ2-1	TRBD1
TGTGCCAGCAGCAAACTAGCGGGAGAGGTTAGGAGGGGCAATGAGCAGTTCTTC	CASSKLAGEVRRGNEQFF	NA	TRBV9	TRBJ2-1	TRBD2
TGTGCCAGCAGCTTAAATCCAGGGGTCCTTCCCTACAATGAGCAGTTCTTC	CASSLNPGVLPYNEQFF	NA	TRBV7-3	TRBJ2-1	NA
TGCGCCAGCAGCTTAATACCGGGACTCGTAGATACGCAGTATTTT	CASSLIPGLVDTQYF	NA	TRBV5-1	TRBJ2-3	NA
TGCGCCAGCAGCTTGGGGGCGGGGGGGCCAATCTCTGGGGCCAACGTCCTGACTTTC	CASSLGAGGPISGANVLTF	NA	TRBV5-1	TRBJ2-6	TRBD2
TGTGCCAGCAGCCTACGTACAGGGGCAACTAATGAAAAACTGTTTTTT	CASSLRTGATNEKLFF	NA	TRBV5-4	TRBJ1-4	TRBD1
TGTGCCAGCTCACGAGGACAGGGCCTCGCCTACGAGCAGTACTTC	CASSRGQGLAYEQYF	NA	TRBV18	TRBJ2-7	TRBD1
TGTGCCAGCACCTTTCCTAGGGGAGAGCAGTACTTC	CASTFPRGEQYF	NA	TRBV7-9	TRBJ2-7	NA
TGTGCCAGCAGTGTTGATAGCTCCGCAGATACGCAGTATTTT	CASSVDSSADTQYF	NA	TRBV2	TRBJ2-3	NA
TGCGCCAGCAGGGTGGGGAGTAACACCTACGAGCAGTACTTC	CASRVGSNTYEQYF	once	TRBV5-1	TRBJ2-7	NA
TGTGCCAGCAGCTTAGTCCCCGACTTGATCGGGCAGTACTTC	CASSLVPDLIGQYF	NA	TRBV11-2	TRBJ2-7	NA
TGTGCCAGCAGTGAATTTGGGGGACTAAAAGCTTTCTTT	CASSEFGGLKAFF	NA	TRBV6-1	TRBJ1-1	NA
TGTGCCAGCAGCTCGGACAGCCATAGCACAGATACGCAGTATTTT	CASSSDSHSTDTQYF	NA	TRBV7-3	TRBJ2-3	NA
TGTGCCAGTAGTGCCGGACAGCATGAACTGTTTTTT	CASSAGQHELFF	NA	TRBV19	TRBJ1-4	NA
TGCGCCAGCACCGCCCGACAGGGGATGAACACTGAAGCTTTCTTT	CASTARQGMNTEAFF	NA	TRBV10-2	TRBJ1-1	TRBD1
TGTGCCAGCAGTTTATTGGGCAGGGCCTACGAGCAGTACTTC	CASSLLGRAYEQYF	NA	TRBV28	TRBJ2-7	NA
TGTGCCAGCAGTTTTTCAGGGGCTGGCGGGGCCAACGTCCTGACTTTC	CASSFSGAGGANVLTF	NA	TRBV28	TRBJ2-6	NA
TGTGCCAGCAGCTTGCTAGCGGGAGGGCCGGGTGAGCAGTTCTTC	CASSLLAGGPGEQFF	NA	TRBV5-4	TRBJ2-1	TRBD2